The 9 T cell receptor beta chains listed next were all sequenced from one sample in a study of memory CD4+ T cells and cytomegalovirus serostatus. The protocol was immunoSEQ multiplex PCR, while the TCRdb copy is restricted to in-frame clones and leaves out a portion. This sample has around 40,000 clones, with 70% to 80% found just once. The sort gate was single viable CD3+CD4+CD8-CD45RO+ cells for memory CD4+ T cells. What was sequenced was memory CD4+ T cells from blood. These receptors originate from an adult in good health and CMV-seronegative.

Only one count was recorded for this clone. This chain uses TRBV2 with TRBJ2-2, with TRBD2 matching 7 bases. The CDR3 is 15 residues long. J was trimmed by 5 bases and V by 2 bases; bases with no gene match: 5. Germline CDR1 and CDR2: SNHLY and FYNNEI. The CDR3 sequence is CASSERRGGTGELFF. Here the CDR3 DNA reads TGTGCCAGCAGTGAAAGGCGGGGAGGGACCGGGGAGCTGTTTTTT.

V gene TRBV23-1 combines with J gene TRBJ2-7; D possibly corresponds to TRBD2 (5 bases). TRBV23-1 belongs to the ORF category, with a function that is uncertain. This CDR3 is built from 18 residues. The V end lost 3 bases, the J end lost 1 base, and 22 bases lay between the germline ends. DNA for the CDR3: TGCGCCAGCAGTCACACCAAGGACGGGAACGCCCGTTCCTACGAGCAGTACTTC. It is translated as CASSHTKDGNARSYEQYF.

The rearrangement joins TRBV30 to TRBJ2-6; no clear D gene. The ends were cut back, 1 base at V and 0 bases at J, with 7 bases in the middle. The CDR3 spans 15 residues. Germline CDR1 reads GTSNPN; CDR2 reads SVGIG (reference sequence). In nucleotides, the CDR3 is TGTGCCTGGAGTGATCCCCACTCTGGGGCCAACGTCCTGACTTTC. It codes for CAWSDPHSGANVLTF. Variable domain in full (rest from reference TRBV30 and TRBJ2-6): SQTIHQWPATLVQPVGSPLSLECTVEGTSNPNLYWYRQAAGRGLQLLFYSVGIGQISSEVPQNLSASRPQDRQFILSSKKLLLSDSGFYLCAWSDPHSGANVLTFGAGSRLTVL.

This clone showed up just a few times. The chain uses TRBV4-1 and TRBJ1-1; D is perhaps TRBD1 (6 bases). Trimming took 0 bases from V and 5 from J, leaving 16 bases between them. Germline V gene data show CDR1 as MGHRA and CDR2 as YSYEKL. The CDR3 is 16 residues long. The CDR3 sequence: CASSQDGIGGGTEAFF. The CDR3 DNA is TGCGCCAGCAGCCAAGACGGAATCGGGGGCGGGACTGAAGCTTTCTTT.

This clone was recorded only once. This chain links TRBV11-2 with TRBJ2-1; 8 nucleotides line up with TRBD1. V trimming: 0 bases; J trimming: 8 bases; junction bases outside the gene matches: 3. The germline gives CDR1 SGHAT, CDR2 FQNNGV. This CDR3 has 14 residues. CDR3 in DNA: TGTGCCAGCAGCTTAGATCAGGGGGCCGATGAGCAGTTCTTC. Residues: CASSLDQGADEQFF.

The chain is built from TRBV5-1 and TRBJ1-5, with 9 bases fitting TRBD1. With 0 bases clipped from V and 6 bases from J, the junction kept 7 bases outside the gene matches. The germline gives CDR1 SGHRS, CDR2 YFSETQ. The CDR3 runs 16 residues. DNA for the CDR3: TGCGCCAGCAGCTTGGGGGGACAGGGTGAGGCTCAGCCCCAGCATTTT. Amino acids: CASSLGGQGEAQPQHF.

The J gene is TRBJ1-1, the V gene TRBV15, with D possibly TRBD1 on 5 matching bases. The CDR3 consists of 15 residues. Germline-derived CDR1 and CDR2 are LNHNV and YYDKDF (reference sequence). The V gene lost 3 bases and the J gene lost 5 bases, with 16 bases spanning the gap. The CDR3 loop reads CATSSVQGGITEAFF. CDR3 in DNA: TGTGCCACCAGCAGTGTCCAGGGCGGGATAACTGAAGCTTTCTTT.

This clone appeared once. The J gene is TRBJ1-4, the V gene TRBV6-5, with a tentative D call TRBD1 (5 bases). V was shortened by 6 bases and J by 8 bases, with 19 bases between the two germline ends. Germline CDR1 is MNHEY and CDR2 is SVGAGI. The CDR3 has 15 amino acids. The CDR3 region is CASRQTVRSVEKLFF. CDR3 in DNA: TGTGCCAGCAGGCAGACAGTTAGGTCGGTCGAAAAACTGTTTTTT.

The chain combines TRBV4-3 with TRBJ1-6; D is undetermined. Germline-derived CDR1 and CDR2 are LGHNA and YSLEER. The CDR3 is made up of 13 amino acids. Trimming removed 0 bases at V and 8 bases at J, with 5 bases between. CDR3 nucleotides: TGCGCCAGCAGCCAAGACCCCCATTCACCCCTCCACTTT. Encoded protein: CASSQDPHSPLHF.